A single sample gave rise to the 11 T cell receptor beta chains below, sequenced in a study of T cells in Graves' hyperthyroidism and ophthalmopathy. The CDR3 regions of TCR beta were amplified from RNA transcripts. When the TCR CDR3 underwent first-round RT-PCR, the HTBI primer set was used. TCRdb reanalysed the multiplex PCR reads using MiXCR and keeps one entry per CDR3 protein. The sample has 560,000 or so distinct CDR3 sequences, 35% to 55% seen once. The specimen sequenced was peripheral blood or thyroid tissue (not recorded which). The receptor source for this set is a woman aged 18-29 years with Graves' hyperthyroidism.

The CDR3 reads CASSPLQGAWRETQYF. The CDR3 nucleotides read TGTGCCAGCAGTCCCTTACAGGGGGCCTGGAGAGAGACCCAGTACTTC. The V call is TRBV7-3, the J call TRBJ2-5, with 9 bases aligning to TRBD1. Unmatched junction bases numbered 12, after V lost 6 bases and J lost 4 bases. The length of the CDR3 is 16 residues. Looked up from germline, CDR1 is SGHTA and CDR2 is FQGTGA.

This sequence joins TRBV10-3 and TRBJ1-5, with 9 bases aligning to TRBD1. CDR3 length: 15 residues. Trimming removed 8 bases from V and 0 bases from J; junction bases left unmatched: 5. Per the germline V gene, CDR1 is ENHRY and CDR2 is SYGVKD. CDR3 loop: CAIGGTGYSNQPQHF. The DNA of the CDR3 is TGTGCCATCGGGGGGACAGGGTATAGCAATCAGCCCCAGCATTTT.

This rearrangement joins TRBV20-1 to TRBJ1-1; tentatively, D is TRBD1 (6 bases). CDR1 and CDR2 from the germline V gene are DFQATT and SNEGSKA (reference sequence). This CDR3 region has 12 residues. The CDR3 loop reads CRGAGSGTEAFF. For the CDR3, the DNA is TGCAGGGGGGCCGGGTCCGGCACTGAAGCTTTCTTT.

The rearrangement links TRBV2 to TRBJ1-5; the D is unclear. V was cut by 7 bases and J by 11 bases, with 24 bases left in between. The CDR3 runs 15 residues. The germline V gene has CDR1 SNHLY and CDR2 FYNNEI. Written as DNA, the CDR3 is TGTGCCAGCACCAACCAAGGAGGCCTCCAAGAGACCCAGCATTTT. Its translation: CASTNQGGLQETQHF. The full variable domain, rest sourced from reference TRBV2 and TRBJ1-5, is EPEVTQTPSHQVTQMGQEVILRCVPISNHLYFYWYRQILGQKVEFLVSFYNNEISEKSEIFDDQFSVERPDGSNFTLKIRSTKLEDSAMYFCASTNQGGLQETQHFGDGTRLSIL.

The V and J genes are TRBV7-2 and TRBJ1-1; D ambiguous. The germline gives CDR1 SGHTA, CDR2 FQGNSA. The CDR3 is made up of 14 amino acids. V was shortened by 1 base and J by 6 bases, with 12 bases between the two germline ends. The CDR3 DNA reads as TGTGCCAGCAGCTTAGTGGCCGGGCCGGCTGAAGCTTTCTTT. Encoded protein: CASSLVAGPAEAFF.

A few counts support this clonotype. This sequence joins TRBV9 and TRBJ2-7; D is perhaps TRBD1 (5 bases). The germline V gene has CDR1 SGDLS and CDR2 YYNGEE. V lost 5 bases and J lost 2, with 17 bases in between. The length of the CDR3 is 15 residues. The DNA of the CDR3 is TGTGCCAGCAGTCGGTTTGGGGCAGGACCCTACGAGCAGTACTTC. As protein: CASSRFGAGPYEQYF. Variable domain in full (rest from reference TRBV9 and TRBJ2-7): DSGVTQTPKHLITATGQRVTLRCSPRSGDLSVYWYQQSLDQGLQFLIQYYNGEERAKGNILERFSAQQFPDLHSELNLSSLELGDSALYFCASSRFGAGPYEQYFGPGTRLTVT.

This clonotype has at least ten counts. J is TRBJ1-1 and V is TRBV24-1, with D uncertain. The CDR3 covers 13 residues. The germline CDR1 and CDR2 sequences are KGHDR and SFDVKD. V was cut by 2 bases and J by 10 bases, with 13 bases left in between. Here the CDR3 DNA reads TGTGCCACCAGTGATTCGTCGAGGGCAGGAGCTTTCTTT. Translation gives CATSDSSRAGAFF.

This clonotype was detected once. The chain is built from TRBV7-9 and TRBJ1-5; D not certain. Trimming removed 8 bases at V and 6 bases at J, with 11 bases between. Per germline, CDR1 SEHNR and CDR2 FQNEAQ (reference sequence). The CDR3 covers 12 residues. CDR3 sequence: CASAATGQPQHF. CDR3 DNA: TGTGCCAGCGCAGCCACCGGTCAGCCCCAGCATTTT.

This chain's CDR3 is CASSPLGRHDSYEQYF. CDR3 coding DNA: TGTGCCAGCAGCCCACTAGGGAGGCACGACAGCTACGAGCAGTACTTC. The chain recombines TRBV7-9 with TRBJ2-7; tentative D call: TRBD2 (6 bases). This CDR3 comprises 16 residues. V lost 5 bases, J lost 3 bases, and 20 bases lay in between. The V gene's germline CDR1 is SEHNR and CDR2 FQNEAQ (reference sequence).

The rearrangement uses TRBV11-2 and TRBJ1-1; maybe TRBD1 (6 bases). Germline loops: CDR1 SGHAT, CDR2 FQNNGV. The CDR3 has 16 amino acids. The germline V and J ends were trimmed by 6 bases and 6 bases, with 23 bases remaining between them. The CDR3 sequence: CASRPYRDDTGSEAFF. The CDR3 nucleotides are TGTGCCAGCAGACCATACAGAGACGACACAGGGTCTGAAGCTTTCTTT.

This chain connects TRBV6-5 to TRBJ2-5; D is unresolved. V was shortened by 4 bases and J by 9 bases, with 6 bases between the two germline ends. Looked up from germline, CDR1 is MNHEY and CDR2 is SVGAGI. The CDR3 loop spans 10 amino acids. The CDR3 DNA sequence: TGTGCCAGCAGTTCACCGGCCCAGTACTTC. Amino acid sequence: CASSSPAQYF.